This TCR beta chain was found in a study of metastatic and nonmetastatic thyroid tumors. Study as a whole: Repertoire comparisons spanned blood and tumor or nodule tissue from malignant and benign thyroid patients.

Per the authors' pipeline: It was from CDR3 differences across clinicopathological groups that a distant-metastasis classifier for papillary thyroid cancer was built. TCRdb re-clonotyped the PCR reads via MiXCR. The V and J calls were not made by the authors but by TCRdb's processing. The sample records tens of thousands of clones, 33% being singletons. Germline V gives CDR1 MNHEY, CDR2 SVGEGT. Unmatched junction bases numbered 0, after V lost 2 bases and J lost 5 bases. The CDR3 is 13 amino acids. The table lists this clone with a few counts. Its target is not known. All patients were treatment-naive before thyroid surgery. Study conclusions and caveats: Significantly greater TCR beta diversity was reportedly found in malignant thyroid tumors than in benign nodules (in blood and tumor).

The V and J genes are TRBV6-2 or TRBV6-3 and TRBJ2-3, with 8 bases that match TRBD2. This TCR came from a female donor with papillary thyroid cancer or a benign thyroid nodule (not recorded which). Some clones in this sample may be carry-over from other donors' samples. The sequenced sample was tumor tissue. CDR3 residues: CASSYAGGDTQYF. In DNA, the CDR3 is TGTGCCAGCAGTTACGCGGGAGGAGATACGCAGTATTTT.